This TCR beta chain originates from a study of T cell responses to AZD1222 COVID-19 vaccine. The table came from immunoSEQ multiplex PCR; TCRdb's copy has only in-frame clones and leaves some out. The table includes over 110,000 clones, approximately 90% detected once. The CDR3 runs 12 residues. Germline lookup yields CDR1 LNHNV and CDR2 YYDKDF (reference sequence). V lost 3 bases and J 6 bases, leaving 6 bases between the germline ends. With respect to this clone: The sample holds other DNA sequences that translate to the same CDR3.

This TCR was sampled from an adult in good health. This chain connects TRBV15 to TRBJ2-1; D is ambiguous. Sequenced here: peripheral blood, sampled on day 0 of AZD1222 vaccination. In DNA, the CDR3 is TGTGCCACCAGCAGGGAAGGCAATGAGCAGTTCTTC. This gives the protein CATSREGNEQFF.